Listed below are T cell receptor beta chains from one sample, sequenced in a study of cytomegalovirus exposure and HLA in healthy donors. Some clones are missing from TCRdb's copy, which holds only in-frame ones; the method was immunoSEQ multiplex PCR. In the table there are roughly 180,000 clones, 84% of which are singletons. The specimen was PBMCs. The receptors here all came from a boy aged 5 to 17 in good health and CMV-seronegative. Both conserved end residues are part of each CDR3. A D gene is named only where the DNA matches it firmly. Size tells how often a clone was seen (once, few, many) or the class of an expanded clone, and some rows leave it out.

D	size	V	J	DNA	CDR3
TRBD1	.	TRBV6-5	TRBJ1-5	TGTGCCAGCAGCTCGGGACAGCCCTTACAGCCCCAGCATTTT	CASSSGQPLQPQHF
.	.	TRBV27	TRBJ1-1	TGTGCCAGCAGCTCTAGGGGTGCCAAGAACACTGAAGCTTTCTTT	CASSSRGAKNTEAFF
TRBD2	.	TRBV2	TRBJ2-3	TGTGCCAGCGAGGGGGCAACTAGCGGGAGGGGTATGACAGATACGCAGTATTTT	CASEGATSGRGMTDTQYF
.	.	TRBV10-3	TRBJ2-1	TGTGCCATCAGTGAGAACGGGGGTGTAGACAATGAGCAGTTCTTC	CAISENGGVDNEQFF
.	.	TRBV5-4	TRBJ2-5	TGTGCCAGCAGCTTGGGGTCCGCGGGGGCACAAGAGACCCAGTACTTC	CASSLGSAGAQETQYF
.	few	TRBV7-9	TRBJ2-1	TGTGCCAGCAGCTTCCCCAGGGGCAATGAGCAGTTCTTC	CASSFPRGNEQFF
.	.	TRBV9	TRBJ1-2	TGTGCCAGCAGCGTAGATGGGGCAGGCTATGGCTACACCTTC	CASSVDGAGYGYTF
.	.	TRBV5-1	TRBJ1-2	TGCGCCAGCAGCTTGGTAATGGGGAGGTTGGACTATGGCTACACCTTC	CASSLVMGRLDYGYTF
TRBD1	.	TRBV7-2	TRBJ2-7	TGTGCCAGCGTGGAGGGACAGGGTAGGCCCGAGCAGTACTTC	CASVEGQGRPEQYF
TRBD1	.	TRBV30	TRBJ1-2	TGTGCCAACCCGGGACAGGGTGACTACACCTTC	CANPGQGDYTF
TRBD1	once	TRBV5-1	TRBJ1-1	TGCGCCAGCAGTAATACAGGGGGCGCTTTCTTT	CASSNTGGAFF
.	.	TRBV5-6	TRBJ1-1	TGTGCCAGCCTGGGGGGGACTGAAGCTTTCTTT	CASLGGTEAFF
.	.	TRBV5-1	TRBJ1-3	TGCGCCAGCTGGGCGGGAAACGCCATATATTTT	CASWAGNAIYF
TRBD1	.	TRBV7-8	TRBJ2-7	TGTGCCAGCAGCCGGGTACAGGGGAAAACCTACGAGCAGTACTTC	CASSRVQGKTYEQYF
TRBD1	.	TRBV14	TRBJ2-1	TGTGCCAGCAGCCCGCGACAGGGGTCCTACAATGAGCAGTTCTTC	CASSPRQGSYNEQFF
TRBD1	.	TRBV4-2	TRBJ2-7	TGTGCCAGCAGCCGAAGACCCGGGACAGGGGGCATCGACGAGCAGTACTTC	CASSRRPGTGGIDEQYF
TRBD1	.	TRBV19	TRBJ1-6	TGTGCCAGTAGTATGGTGACAGGGCGGAATTCACCCCTCCACTTT	CASSMVTGRNSPLHF
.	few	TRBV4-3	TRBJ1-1	TGCGCCAGCAGCTACGGTGGGGGGGTGAACACTGAAGCTTTCTTT	CASSYGGGVNTEAFF
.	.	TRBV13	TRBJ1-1	TGTGCCAGCAGTAGCACAGGGTCCACTGAAGCTTTCTTT	CASSSTGSTEAFF
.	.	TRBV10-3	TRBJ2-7	TGTGCCATCAGTGATGTCAACGAGCAGTACTTC	CAISDVNEQYF
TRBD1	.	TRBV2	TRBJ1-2	TGTGCCAGCTGTAGGGGGCCAGCCTATGGCTACACCTTC	CASCRGPAYGYTF
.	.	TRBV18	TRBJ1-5	TGTGCCAGCTCACCACAGGGAGGGAGACTTCAGCCCCAGCATTTT	CASSPQGGRLQPQHF
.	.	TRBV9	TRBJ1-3	TGTGCCAGCAGCGTTGGGGGCCTCTCTGGAAACACCATATATTTT	CASSVGGLSGNTIYF
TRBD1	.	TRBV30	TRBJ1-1	TGTGCCTGGAGTGGAGGGACAGGGAGTTACTTT	CAWSGGTGSYF
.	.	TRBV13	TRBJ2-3	TGTGCCAGCACCCGGGCCTGGGACACCACAGATACGCAGTATTTT	CASTRAWDTTDTQYF
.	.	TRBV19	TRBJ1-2	TGTGCCAGTAGTTCCTCCCAGGGGCGCGCCTATGGCTACACCTTC	CASSSSQGRAYGYTF
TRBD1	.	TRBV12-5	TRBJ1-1	TGTGCTAGTGGCTCCGGGACAGGGGTAGTGAGGGTGGTTCTGAACACTGAAGCTTTCTTT	CASGSGTGVVRVVLNTEAFF
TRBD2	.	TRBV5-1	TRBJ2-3	TGCGCCAGCAGCTTGGAACTAGCGGGAGGAGATACGCAGTATTTT	CASSLELAGGDTQYF
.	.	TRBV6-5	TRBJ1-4	TGTGCCAGCAGTTACTCCTCGTTGTCTAATGAAAAACTGTTTTTT	CASSYSSLSNEKLFF
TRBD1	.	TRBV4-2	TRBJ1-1	TGTGCCAGCAGCGCGACAGGGAGGCCTGAAGCTTTCTTT	CASSATGRPEAFF
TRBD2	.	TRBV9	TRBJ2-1	TGTGCCAGCAGCGTAGGCGGACTAGGCAATGAGCAGTTCTTC	CASSVGGLGNEQFF
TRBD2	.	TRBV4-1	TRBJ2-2	TGCGCCAGCAGCCGTAGCGGGGGGGACACCGGGGAGCTGTTTTTT	CASSRSGGDTGELFF
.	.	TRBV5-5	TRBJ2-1	TGTGCCAGCAGCTGGAGGACCGAGTACAATGAGCAGTTCTTC	CASSWRTEYNEQFF
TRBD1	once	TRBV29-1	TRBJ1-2	TGCAGCGTTGAAGATCGGACAGGGTATGGCTACACCTTC	CSVEDRTGYGYTF
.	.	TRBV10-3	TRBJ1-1	TGTGCCACCAACGTCTGGCAGAACACTGAAGCTTTCTTT	CATNVWQNTEAFF
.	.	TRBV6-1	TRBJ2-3	TGTGCCAGCAGTCTGGACAGCCCTAGCACAGATACGCAGTATTTT	CASSLDSPSTDTQYF
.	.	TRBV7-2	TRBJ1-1	TGTGCCAGCAGCTTACGAGGCAGCCTGAACACTGAAGCTTTCTTT	CASSLRGSLNTEAFF
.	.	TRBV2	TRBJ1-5	TGTGCCAGCAGTGAGGGCTTCAAAAATCAGCCCCAGCATTTT	CASSEGFKNQPQHF
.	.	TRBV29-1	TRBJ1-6	TGCAGCGTCCGGGGAGGGAATAATTCACCCCTCCACTTT	CSVRGGNNSPLHF
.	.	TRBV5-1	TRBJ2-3	TGCGCCAGCAGCTATGCCAAAGGAGCAGATACGCAGTATTTT	CASSYAKGADTQYF
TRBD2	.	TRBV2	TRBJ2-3	TGTGCCAGCAGTAGTGATAGGCGGGGGGGCACAGATACGCAGTATTTT	CASSSDRRGGTDTQYF
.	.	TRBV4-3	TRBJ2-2	TGCGCCAGCAGCCAAGTCCGCCGGGGAACCGGGGAGCTGTTTTTT	CASSQVRRGTGELFF
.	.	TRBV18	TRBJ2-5	TGTGCCAGCTCACCCGGTCAAGAGACCCAGTACTTC	CASSPGQETQYF
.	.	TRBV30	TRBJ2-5	TGTGCCTGGAGTGGGAGGGTTGGGGAGGAGACCCAGTACTTC	CAWSGRVGEETQYF
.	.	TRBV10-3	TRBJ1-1	TGTGCCATCAGTGCATCAAACACTGAAGCTTTCTTT	CAISASNTEAFF
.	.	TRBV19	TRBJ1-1	TGTGCCAGTAGTATCTCCACGAACTTGAACACTGAAGCTTTCTTT	CASSISTNLNTEAFF
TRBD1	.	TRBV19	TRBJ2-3	TGTGCCAGTAGTGCCATACAGGGGCTCACAGATACGCAGTATTTT	CASSAIQGLTDTQYF
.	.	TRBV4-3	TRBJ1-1	TGCGCCAGCAGCCACCTCGAGGGGGGGGGCACTGAAGCTTTCTTT	CASSHLEGGGTEAFF
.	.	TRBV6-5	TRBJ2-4	TGTGCCAGCAGTCTACAGGGAGCCGCCAGGGACATTCAGTACTTC	CASSLQGAARDIQYF
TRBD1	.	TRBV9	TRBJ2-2	TGTGCCAGCAGCGTAGTCGGGACAGCCACCGGGGAGCTGTTTTTT	CASSVVGTATGELFF
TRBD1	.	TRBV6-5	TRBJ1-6	TGTGCCAGCAGAGGGGGACAGGGAAATTCACCCCTCCACTTT	CASRGGQGNSPLHF
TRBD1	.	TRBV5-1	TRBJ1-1	TGCGCCAGCAGCCTGAGGGGACAGACCAACACTGAAGCTTTCTTT	CASSLRGQTNTEAFF
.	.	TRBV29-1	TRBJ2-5	TGCAGCGTTGAGAGGACAGATGGGGCCCAGTACTTC	CSVERTDGAQYF
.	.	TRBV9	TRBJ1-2	TGTGCCAGCAGCGTAAGTCCGACAGCTTCCTATGGCTACACCTTC	CASSVSPTASYGYTF
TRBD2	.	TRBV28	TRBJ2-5	TGTGCCAGCGGCGCCGGGACTATACAAGAGACCCAGTACTTC	CASGAGTIQETQYF
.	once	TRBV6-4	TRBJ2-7	TGTGCCAGCAGTGGTCGGGGTCGGGGCTCCTACGAGCAGTACTTC	CASSGRGRGSYEQYF
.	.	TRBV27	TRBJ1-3	TGTGCCAGCAGTCCCCGGGACAACTTCTCTGGAAACACCATATATTTT	CASSPRDNFSGNTIYF
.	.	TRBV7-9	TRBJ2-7	TGTGCCAGCAGCTTAGTGCGGGGCACCTACGAGCAGTACTTC	CASSLVRGTYEQYF
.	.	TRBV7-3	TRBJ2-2	TGTGCCAGCAGCTTAAAAGGTGCACAGCCCACCGGGGAGCTGTTTTTT	CASSLKGAQPTGELFF
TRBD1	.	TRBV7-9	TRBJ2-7	TGTGCCAGCAGCTGGGACAGGGGGCTGAGTTTAAGGGACGAGCAGTACTTC	CASSWDRGLSLRDEQYF